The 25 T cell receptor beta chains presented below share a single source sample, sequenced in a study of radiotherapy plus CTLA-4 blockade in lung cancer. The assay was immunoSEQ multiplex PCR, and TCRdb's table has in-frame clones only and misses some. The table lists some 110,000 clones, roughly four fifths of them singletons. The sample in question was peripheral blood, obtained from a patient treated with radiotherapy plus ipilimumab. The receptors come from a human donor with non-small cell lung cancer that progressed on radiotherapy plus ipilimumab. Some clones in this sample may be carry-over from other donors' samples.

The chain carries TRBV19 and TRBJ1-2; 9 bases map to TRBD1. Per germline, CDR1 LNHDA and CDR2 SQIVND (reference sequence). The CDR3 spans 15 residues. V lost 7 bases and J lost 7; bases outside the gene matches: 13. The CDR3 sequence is CASKGQGIGVAGYTF. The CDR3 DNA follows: TGTGCCAGTAAGGGACAGGGTATAGGAGTGGCTGGCTACACCTTC.

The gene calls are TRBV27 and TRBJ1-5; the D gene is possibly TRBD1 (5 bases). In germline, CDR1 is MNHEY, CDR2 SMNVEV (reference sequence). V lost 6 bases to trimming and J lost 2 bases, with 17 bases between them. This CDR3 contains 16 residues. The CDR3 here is CASSPSEGLRNQPQHF. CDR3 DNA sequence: TGTGCCAGCAGCCCTTCCGAGGGACTGCGCAATCAGCCCCAGCATTTT.

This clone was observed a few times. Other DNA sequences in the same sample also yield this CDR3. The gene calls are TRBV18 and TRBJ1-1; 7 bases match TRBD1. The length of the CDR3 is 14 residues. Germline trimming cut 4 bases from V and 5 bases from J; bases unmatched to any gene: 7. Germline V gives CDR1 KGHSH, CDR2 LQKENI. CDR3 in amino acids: CASSLQTGETEAFF. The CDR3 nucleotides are TGTGCCAGCTCACTGCAAACAGGGGAAACTGAAGCTTTCTTT. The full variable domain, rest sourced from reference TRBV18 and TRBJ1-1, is NAGVMQNPRHLVRRRGQEARLRCSPMKGHSHVYWYRQLPEEGLKFMVYLQKENIIDESGMPKERFSAEFPKEGPSILRIQQVVRGDSAAYFCASSLQTGETEAFFGQGTRLTVV.

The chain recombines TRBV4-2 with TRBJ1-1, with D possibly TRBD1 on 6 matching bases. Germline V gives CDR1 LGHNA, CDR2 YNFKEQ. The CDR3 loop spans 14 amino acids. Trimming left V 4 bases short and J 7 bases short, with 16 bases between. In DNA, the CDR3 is TGTGCCAGCAGCCTCGGAGGACAGAGGAGTGAAGCTTTCTTT. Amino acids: CASSLGGQRSEAFF.

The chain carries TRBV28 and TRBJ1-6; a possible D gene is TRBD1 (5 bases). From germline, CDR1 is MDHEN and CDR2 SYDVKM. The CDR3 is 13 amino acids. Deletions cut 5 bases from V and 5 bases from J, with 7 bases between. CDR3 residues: CASSQGNNSPLHF. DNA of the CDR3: TGTGCCAGCAGTCAGGGTAATAATTCACCCCTCCACTTT.

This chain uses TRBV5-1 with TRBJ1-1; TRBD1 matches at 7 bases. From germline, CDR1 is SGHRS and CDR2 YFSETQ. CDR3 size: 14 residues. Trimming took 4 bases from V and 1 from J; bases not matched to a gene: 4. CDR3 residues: CASSRDRQNTEAFF. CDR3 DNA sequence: TGCGCCAGCAGCCGGGACAGACAGAACACTGAAGCTTTCTTT.

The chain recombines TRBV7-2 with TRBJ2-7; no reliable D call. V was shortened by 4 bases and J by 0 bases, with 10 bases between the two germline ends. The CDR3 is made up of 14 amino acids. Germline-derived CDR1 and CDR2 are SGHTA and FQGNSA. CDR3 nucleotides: TGTGCCAGCAGCTCCTTAAAAAGCTCCTACGAGCAGTACTTC. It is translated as CASSSLKSSYEQYF.

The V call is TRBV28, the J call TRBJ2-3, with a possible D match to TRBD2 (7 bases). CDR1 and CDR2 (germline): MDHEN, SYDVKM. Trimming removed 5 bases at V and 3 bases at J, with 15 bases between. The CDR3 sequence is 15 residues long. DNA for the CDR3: TGTGCCAGCAGTCCGGGGGGAGGGGGTACAGATACGCAGTATTTT. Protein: CASSPGGGGTDTQYF.

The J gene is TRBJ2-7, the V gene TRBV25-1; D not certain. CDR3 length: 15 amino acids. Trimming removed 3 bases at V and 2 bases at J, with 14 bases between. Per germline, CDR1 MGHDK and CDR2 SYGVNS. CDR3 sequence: CASSDPSRPTYEQYF. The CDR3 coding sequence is TGTGCCAGCAGTGACCCGTCTAGGCCCACCTACGAGCAGTACTTC.

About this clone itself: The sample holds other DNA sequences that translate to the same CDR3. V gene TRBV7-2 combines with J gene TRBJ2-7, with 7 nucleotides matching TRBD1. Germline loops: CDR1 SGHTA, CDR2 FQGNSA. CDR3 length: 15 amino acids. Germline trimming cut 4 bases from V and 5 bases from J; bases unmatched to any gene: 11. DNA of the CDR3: TGTGCCAGCAGCTCACAGACAGGGTCTCGGGACGAGCAGTACTTC. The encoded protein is CASSSQTGSRDEQYF.

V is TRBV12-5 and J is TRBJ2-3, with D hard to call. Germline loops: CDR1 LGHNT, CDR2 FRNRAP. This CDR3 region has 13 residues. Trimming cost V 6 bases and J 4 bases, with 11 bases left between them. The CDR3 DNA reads TGTGCTAGTGGAACAAGTGGGGCAGATACGCAGTATTTT. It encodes CASGTSGADTQYF.

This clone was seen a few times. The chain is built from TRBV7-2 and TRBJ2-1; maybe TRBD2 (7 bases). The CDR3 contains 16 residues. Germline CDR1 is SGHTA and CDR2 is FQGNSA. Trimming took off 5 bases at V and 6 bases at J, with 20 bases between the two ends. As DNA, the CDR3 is TGTGCCAGCAGCCTAGAAGGGGGGGCCCCACGCAATGAGCAGTTCTTC. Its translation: CASSLEGGAPRNEQFF.

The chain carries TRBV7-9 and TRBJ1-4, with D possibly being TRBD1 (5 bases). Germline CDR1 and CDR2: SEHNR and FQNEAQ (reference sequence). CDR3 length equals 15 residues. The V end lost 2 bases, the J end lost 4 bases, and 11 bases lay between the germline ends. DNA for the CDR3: TGTGCCAGCAGCTTATCATGGGGACTTAATGAAAAACTGTTTTTT. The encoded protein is CASSLSWGLNEKLFF. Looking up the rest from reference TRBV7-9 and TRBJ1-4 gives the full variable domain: DTGVSQNPRHKITKRGQNVTFRCDPISEHNRLYWYRQTLGQGPEFLTYFQNEAQLEKSRLLSDRFSAERPKGSFSTLEIQRTEQGDSAMYLCASSLSWGLNEKLFFGSGTQLSVL.

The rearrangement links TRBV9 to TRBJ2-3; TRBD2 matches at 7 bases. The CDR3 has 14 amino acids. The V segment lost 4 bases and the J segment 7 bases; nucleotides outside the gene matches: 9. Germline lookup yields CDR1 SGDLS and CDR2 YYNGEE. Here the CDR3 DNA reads TGTGCCAGCAGCACCTCCGGGGGGTCCAATACGCAGTATTTT. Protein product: CASSTSGGSNTQYF.

Here the CDR3 reads CASSLLTSGGSNEQFF. CDR3 coding DNA: TGTGCCAGCAGCTTATTGACTAGCGGAGGGTCTAATGAGCAGTTCTTC. The genes are TRBV7-3 and TRBJ2-1; 9 positions agree with TRBD2. CDR3 length equals 16 residues. Germline lookup yields CDR1 SGHTA and CDR2 FQGTGA. V gave up 2 bases and J gave up 7 bases; unmatched junction bases: 9.

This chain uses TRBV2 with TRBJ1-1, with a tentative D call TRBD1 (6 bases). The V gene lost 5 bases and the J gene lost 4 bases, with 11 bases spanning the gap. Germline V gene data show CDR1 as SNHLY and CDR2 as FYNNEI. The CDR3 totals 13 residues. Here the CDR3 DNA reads TGTGCCAGCAGTAGCCAGGGGTTCACTGAAGCTTTCTTT. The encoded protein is CASSSQGFTEAFF. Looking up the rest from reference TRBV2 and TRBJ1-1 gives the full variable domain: EPEVTQTPSHQVTQMGQEVILRCVPISNHLYFYWYRQILGQKVEFLVSFYNNEISEKSEIFDDQFSVERPDGSNFTLKIRSTKLEDSAMYFCASSSQGFTEAFFGQGTRLTVV.

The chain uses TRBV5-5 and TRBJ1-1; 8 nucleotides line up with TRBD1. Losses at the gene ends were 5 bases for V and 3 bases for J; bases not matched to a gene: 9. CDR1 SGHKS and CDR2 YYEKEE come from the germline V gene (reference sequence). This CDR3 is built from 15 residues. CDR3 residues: CASSFAGGRDTEAFF. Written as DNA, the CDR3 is TGTGCCAGCAGTTTCGCAGGGGGCAGGGACACTGAAGCTTTCTTT.

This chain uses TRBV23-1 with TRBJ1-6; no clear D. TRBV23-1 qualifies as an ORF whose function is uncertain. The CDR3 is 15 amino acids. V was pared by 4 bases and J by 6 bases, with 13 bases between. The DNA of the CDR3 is TGCGCCAGCAGTCTCGGGGAGGAATTTAATTCACCCCTCCACTTT. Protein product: CASSLGEEFNSPLHF.

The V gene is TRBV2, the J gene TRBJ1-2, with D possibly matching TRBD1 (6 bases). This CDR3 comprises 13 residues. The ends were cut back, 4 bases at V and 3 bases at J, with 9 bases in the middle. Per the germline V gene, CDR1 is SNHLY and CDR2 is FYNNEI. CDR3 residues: CASSGQGYYGYTF. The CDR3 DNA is TGTGCCAGCAGTGGGCAGGGGTACTATGGCTACACCTTC.

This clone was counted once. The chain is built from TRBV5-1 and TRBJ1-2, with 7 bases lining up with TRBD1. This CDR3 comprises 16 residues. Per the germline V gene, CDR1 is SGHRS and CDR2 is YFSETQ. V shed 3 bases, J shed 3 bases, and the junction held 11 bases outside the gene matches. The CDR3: CASSSLTGQADYGYTF. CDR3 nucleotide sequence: TGCGCCAGCAGCTCCTTAACCGGACAGGCTGACTATGGCTACACCTTC.

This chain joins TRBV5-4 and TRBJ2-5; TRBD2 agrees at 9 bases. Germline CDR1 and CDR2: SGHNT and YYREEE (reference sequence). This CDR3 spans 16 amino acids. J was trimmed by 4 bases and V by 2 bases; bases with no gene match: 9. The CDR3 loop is CASSFSSGGRGETQYF. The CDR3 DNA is TGTGCCAGCAGCTTTAGCAGCGGGGGGAGGGGAGAGACCCAGTACTTC.

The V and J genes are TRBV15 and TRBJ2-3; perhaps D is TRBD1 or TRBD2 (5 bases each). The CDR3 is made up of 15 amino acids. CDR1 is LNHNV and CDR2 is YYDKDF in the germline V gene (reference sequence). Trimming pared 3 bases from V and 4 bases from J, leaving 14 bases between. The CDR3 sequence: CATSSHGVGPDTQYF. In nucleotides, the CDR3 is TGTGCCACCAGCAGTCACGGGGTGGGGCCAGATACGCAGTATTTT. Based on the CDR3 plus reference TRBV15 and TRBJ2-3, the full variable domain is DAMVIQNPRYQVTQFGKPVTLSCSQTLNHNVMYWYQQKSSQAPKLLFHYYDKDFNNEADTPDNFQSRRPNTSFCFLDIRSPGLGDTAMYLCATSSHGVGPDTQYFGPGTRLTVL.

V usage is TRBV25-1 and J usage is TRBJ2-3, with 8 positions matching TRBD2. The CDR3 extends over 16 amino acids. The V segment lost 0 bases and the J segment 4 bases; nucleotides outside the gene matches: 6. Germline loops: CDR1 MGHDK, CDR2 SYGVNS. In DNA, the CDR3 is TGTGCCAGCAGTGAATATCGTAGCGGGGCTGCAGATACGCAGTATTTT. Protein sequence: CASSEYRSGAADTQYF.

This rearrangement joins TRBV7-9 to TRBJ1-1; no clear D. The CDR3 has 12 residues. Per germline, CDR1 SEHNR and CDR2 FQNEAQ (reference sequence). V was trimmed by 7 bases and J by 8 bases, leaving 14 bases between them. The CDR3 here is CASTPYRAEAFF. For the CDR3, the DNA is TGTGCCAGCACCCCCTATAGGGCAGAAGCTTTCTTT.

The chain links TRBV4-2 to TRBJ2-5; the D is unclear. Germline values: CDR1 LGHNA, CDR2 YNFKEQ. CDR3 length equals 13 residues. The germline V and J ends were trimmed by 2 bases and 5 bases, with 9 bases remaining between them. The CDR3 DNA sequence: TGTGCCAGCAGCCAATATTTGAGGGAGACCCAGTACTTC. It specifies CASSQYLRETQYF.